A single sample is the source of the 4 T cell receptor gamma chains below, sequenced in a study of Vδ1+ human thymocytes. Study conclusions and caveats: Thymic TRG and TRD repertoires appeared highly polyclonal.

The template was reverse-transcribed extracted RNA. CDR3 amplicons came from multiplex PCR with pooled V-gene forward and constant-region reverse primers. TCRdb called clones anew from the multiplex PCR reads with CATT. Counted here are tens of thousands of gamma-chain clones, about 13% occurring once; the ten biggest clones make up roughly 2%. Their cognate antigens are unknown. The sequenced sample was Vdelta1+ gamma-delta thymocytes from the thymus. As to subset: FACS-sorted CD3+ TCRalphabeta- TCRVdelta1+ TCRVdelta2- thymocytes. Receptors were obtained from a child younger than two who had congenital heart surgery.

V and J are TRGV5 and TRGJ1 or TRGJ2. CDR1 and CDR2 (germline): VINAFY, YDVSNSKD. The CDR3 is 13 residues long. J was trimmed by 5 bases and V by 0 bases; bases with no gene match: 4. The CDR3 loop reads CATWDRQHYKKLF. The CDR3 nucleotides read TGTGCCACCTGGGACAGGCAACATTATAAGAAACTCTTT.

The V and J genes are TRGV2 and TRGJP2. V lost 6 bases and J lost 3; bases outside the gene matches: 22. The CDR3 totals 19 residues. The germline gives CDR1 EGSNGY, CDR2 YDSYNSKV. The CDR3 is CATWNTSPDPGGSDWIKTF. In DNA, the CDR3 is TGTGCCACCTGGAATACTTCCCCGGATCCCGGGGGTAGTGATTGGATCAAGACGTTT.

This clone was picked up a small number of times. The V gene is TRGV4, the J gene TRGJ1 or TRGJ2. With V trimmed by 12 bases and J by 7 bases, 6 bases remained unmatched. Germline V gives CDR1 EGSTGY, CDR2 YDSYTSSV. The CDR3 totals 9 residues. The CDR3 region has the DNA TGTGCCCCGTTATATAAGAAACTCTTT. This encodes CAPLYKKLF.

The rearrangement links TRGV2 to TRGJP. With V trimmed by 6 bases and J by 6 bases, 14 bases remained unmatched. The CDR3 has 18 residues. CDR1 is EGSNGY and CDR2 is YDSYNSKV in the germline V gene. The CDR3 reads CATWNRESGELGKKIKVF. DNA of the CDR3: TGTGCCACCTGGAATCGGGAGAGTGGAGAGTTGGGCAAAAAAATCAAGGTATTT.